The sequence of this TCR beta chain was determined in a study of radiation and T cells in renal cell carcinoma. Whole-study findings and limits: Baseline intratumoral clonotype presence is unknown without pretreatment biopsies. From baseline, blood top tumor clonotypes peaked at 2 weeks post-radiation.

Libraries were prepared by immunoSEQ multiplex PCR; TCRdb keeps only in-frame clonotypes and omits some of them. Of roughly 82,000 clones in the sample, 80% to 90% were seen once. About this clone: Its antigen is not known.

The length of the CDR3 is 12 residues. The germline gives CDR1 LGHNA, CDR2 YSLEER. Trimming left V 0 bases short and J 7 bases short, with 6 bases between. The time point: blood 4 weeks post-SBRT, at nephrectomy. Treatment denoted: 15 Gy SBRT to primary tumor, nephrectomy 4 weeks later. Blood was sampled at baseline, 2 weeks and 4 weeks after SBRT. This renal cell carcinoma was of the clear cell type. Here the sequenced sample was blood, taken from a patient whose treatment included radiotherapy and nephrectomy. This clonotype originated in a woman aged 70-85 years with renal cell carcinoma. The V and J genes are TRBV4-3 and TRBJ2-5; unclear D gene. CDR3 coding DNA: TGCGCCAGCAGCCAAGATCTTGGGACCCAGTACTTC. It encodes CASSQDLGTQYF.